This T cell receptor beta chain was sequenced during a study of human T cells and chemical hapten exposure. From the RACE reads, TCRdb called clonotypes with MiXCR, one entry per CDR3 protein. The table includes 75,000 to 80,000 distinct CDR3 sequences, approximately 8.1% detected once. Time point: healthy volunteer bleed at 6 weeks. Unfractionated whole blood was the source from which total RNA was extracted. V gave up 7 bases and J gave up 5 bases, with 18 bases separating them. The CDR3 loop spans 14 amino acids. The sample holds many counts of this clonotype. This receptor was taken from a female donor in good health. Some clones in this sample may be carry-over from other donors' samples. V usage is TRBV12-3 or TRBV12-4 and J usage is TRBJ2-7, with D perhaps matching TRBD1 or TRBD2 (5 bases each). Sequenced material: whole blood. CDR3 nucleotides: TGTGCCAGCACCTCCCCCCCAGGGCGGGACGAGCAGTACTTC. Translated, it gives CASTSPPGRDEQYF.